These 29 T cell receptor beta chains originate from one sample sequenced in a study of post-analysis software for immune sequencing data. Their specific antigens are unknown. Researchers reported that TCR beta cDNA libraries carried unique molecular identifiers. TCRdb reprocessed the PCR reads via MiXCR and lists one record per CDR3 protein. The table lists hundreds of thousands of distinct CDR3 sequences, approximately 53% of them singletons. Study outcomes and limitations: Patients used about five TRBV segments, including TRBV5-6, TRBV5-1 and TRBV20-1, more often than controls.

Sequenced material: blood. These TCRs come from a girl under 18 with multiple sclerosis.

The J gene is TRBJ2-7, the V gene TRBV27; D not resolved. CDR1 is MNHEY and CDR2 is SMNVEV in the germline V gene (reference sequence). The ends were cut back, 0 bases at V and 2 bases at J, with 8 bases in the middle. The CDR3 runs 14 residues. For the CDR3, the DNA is TGTGCCAGCAGTTTATCTGGGAAACCCTACGAGCAGTACTTC. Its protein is CASSLSGKPYEQYF.

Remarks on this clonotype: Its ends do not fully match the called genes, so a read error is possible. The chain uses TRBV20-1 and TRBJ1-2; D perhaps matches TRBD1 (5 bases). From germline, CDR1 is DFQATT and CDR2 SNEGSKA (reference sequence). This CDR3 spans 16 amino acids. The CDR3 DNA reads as TGCAGTGCCAGAGATATGGGGCCGGGAGCTAACTATGGCTACACCTTC. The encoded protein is CSARDMGPGANYGYTF.

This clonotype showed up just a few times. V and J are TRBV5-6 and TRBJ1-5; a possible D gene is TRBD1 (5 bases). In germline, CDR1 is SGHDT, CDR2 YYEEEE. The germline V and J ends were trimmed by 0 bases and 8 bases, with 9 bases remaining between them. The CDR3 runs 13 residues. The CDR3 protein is CASSLARGEPQHF. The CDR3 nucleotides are TGTGCCAGCAGCTTGGCACGGGGGGAGCCCCAGCATTTT.

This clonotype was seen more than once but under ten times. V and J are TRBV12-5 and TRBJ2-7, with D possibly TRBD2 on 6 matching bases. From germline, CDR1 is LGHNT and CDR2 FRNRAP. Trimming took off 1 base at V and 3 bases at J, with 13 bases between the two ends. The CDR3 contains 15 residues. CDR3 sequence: CASGLALGGNYEQYF. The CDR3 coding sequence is TGTGCTAGTGGTTTGGCCCTTGGGGGGAACTACGAGCAGTACTTC.

The CDR3 DNA is TGTGCCAGCAGTTATCAGGGTATAGAGACCCAGTACTTC. Translating gives CASSYQGIETQYF. The chain carries TRBV5-6 and TRBJ2-7; perhaps TRBD1 as D (5 bases). Judging by the DNA end, TRBJ2-5 fits better; the J call may be wrong. CDR3 length equals 13 residues. The germline gives CDR1 SGHDT, CDR2 YYEEEE.

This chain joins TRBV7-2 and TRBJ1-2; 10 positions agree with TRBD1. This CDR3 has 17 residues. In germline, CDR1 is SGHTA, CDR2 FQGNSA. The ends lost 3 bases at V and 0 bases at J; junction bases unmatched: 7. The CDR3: CASSLGQGRGANYGYTF. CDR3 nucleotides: TGTGCCAGCAGCTTGGGACAGGGGAGGGGAGCTAACTATGGCTACACCTTC.

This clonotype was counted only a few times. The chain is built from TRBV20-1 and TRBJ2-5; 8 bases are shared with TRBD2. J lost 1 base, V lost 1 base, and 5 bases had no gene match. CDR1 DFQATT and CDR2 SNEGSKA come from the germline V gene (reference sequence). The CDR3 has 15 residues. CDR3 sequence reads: CSARGGLVSQETQYF. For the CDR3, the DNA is TGCAGTGCTAGAGGGGGACTAGTCTCCCAAGAGACCCAGTACTTC.

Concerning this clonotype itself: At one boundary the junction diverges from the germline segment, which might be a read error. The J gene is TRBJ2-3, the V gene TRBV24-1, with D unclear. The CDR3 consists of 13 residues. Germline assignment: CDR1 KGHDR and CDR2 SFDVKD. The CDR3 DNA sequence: TGTGCCACCGGTGATCGTAATGCAGATACGCAGTATTTT. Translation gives CATGDRNADTQYF.

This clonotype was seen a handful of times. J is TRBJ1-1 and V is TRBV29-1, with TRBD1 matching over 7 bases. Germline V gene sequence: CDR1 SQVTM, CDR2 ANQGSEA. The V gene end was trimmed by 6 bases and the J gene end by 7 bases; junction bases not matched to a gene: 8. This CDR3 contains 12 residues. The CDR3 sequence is CSVSTGRGEAFF. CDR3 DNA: TGCAGCGTCTCGACAGGGCGGGGTGAAGCTTTCTTT.

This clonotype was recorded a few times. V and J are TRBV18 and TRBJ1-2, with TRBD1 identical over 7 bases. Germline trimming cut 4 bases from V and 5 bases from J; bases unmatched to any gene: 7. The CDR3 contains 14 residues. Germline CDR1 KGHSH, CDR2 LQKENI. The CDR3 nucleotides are TGTGCCAGCTCACAAGGGGGCCAGGGGTATGGCTACACCTTC. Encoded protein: CASSQGGQGYGYTF.

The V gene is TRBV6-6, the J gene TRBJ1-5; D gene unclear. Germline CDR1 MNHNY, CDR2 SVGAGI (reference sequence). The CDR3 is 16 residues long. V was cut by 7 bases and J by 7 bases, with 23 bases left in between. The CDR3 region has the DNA TGTGCCAGCATCGTGGCCCCCACCAGATCTATCCAGCCCCAGCATTTT. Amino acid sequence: CASIVAPTRSIQPQHF.

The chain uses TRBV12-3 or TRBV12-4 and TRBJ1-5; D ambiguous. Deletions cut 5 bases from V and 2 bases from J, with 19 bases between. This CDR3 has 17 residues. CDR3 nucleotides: TGTGCCAGCAGTCCGGGTGGGAGGGTTAATGGCAATCAGCCCCAGCATTTT. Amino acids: CASSPGGRVNGNQPQHF.

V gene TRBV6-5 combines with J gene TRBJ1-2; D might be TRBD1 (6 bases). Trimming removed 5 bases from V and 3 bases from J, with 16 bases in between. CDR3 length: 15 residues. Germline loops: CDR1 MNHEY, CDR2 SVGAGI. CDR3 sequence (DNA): TGTGCCAGCAGTAGACCGTTCAGGGGTGACTATGGCTACACCTTC. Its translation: CASSRPFRGDYGYTF.

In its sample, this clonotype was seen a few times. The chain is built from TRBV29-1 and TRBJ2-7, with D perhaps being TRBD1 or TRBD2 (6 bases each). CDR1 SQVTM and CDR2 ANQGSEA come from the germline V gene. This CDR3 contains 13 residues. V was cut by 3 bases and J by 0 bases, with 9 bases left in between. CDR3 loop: CSVEEGVSYEQYF. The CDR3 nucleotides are TGCAGCGTTGAGGAGGGGGTCTCCTACGAGCAGTACTTC.

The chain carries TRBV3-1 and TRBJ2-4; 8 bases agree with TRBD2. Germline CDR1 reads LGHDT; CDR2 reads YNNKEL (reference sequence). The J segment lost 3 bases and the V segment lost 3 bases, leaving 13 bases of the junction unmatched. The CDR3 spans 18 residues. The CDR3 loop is CASSHLATGGVGKNIQYF. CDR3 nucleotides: TGTGCCAGCAGCCATCTGGCAACGGGAGGGGTAGGCAAAAACATTCAGTACTTC.

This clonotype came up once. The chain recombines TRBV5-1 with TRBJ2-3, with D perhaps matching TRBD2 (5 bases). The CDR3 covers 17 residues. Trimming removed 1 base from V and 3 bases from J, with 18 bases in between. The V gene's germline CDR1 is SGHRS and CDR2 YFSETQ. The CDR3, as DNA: TGCGCCAGCAGCTTGTCTGGGAGTACCAAAGGGACAGATACGCAGTATTTT. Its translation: CASSLSGSTKGTDTQYF.

This CDR3 is CASREGTDTQYF. The DNA for the CDR3 is TGTGCCAGCAGGGAGGGGACAGATACGCAGTATTTT. The gene calls are TRBV2 and TRBJ2-3, with D possibly being TRBD2 (6 bases). V was shortened by 6 bases and J by 3 bases, with 7 bases between the two germline ends. The CDR3 covers 12 residues. Germline CDR1 SNHLY, CDR2 FYNNEI.

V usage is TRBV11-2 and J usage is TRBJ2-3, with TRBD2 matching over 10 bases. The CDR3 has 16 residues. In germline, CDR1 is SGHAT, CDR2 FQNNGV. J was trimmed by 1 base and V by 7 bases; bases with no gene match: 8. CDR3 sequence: CASTPTGTSGTDTQYF. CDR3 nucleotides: TGTGCCAGCACACCTACCGGGACTAGCGGCACAGATACGCAGTATTTT. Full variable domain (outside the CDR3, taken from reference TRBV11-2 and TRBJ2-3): EAGVAQSPRYKIIEKRQSVAFWCNPISGHATLYWYQQILGQGPKLLIQFQNNGVVDDSQLPKDRFSAERLKGVDSTLKIQPAKLEDSAVYLCASTPTGTSGTDTQYFGPGTRLTVL.

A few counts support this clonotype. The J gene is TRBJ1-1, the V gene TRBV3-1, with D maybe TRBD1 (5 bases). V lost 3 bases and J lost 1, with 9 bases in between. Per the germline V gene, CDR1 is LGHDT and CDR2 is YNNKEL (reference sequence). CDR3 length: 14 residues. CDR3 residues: CASSHRVPNTEAFF. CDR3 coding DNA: TGTGCCAGCAGCCACAGGGTTCCGAACACTGAAGCTTTCTTT. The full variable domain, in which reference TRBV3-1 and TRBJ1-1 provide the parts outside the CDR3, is DTAVSQTPKYLVTQMGNDKSIKCEQNLGHDTMYWYKQDSKKFLKIMFSYNNKELIINETVPNRFSPKSPDKAHLNLHINSLELGDSAVYFCASSHRVPNTEAFFGQGTRLTVV.

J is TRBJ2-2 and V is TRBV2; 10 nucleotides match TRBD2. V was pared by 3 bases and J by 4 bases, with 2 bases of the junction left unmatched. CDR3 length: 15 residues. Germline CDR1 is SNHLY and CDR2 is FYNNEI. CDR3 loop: CASSDLAGVTGELFF. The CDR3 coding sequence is TGTGCCAGCAGTGACCTAGCGGGGGTCACCGGGGAGCTGTTTTTT.

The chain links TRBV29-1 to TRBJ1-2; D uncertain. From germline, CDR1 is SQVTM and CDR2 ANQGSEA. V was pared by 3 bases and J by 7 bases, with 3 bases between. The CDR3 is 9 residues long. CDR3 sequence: CSVDAGYTF. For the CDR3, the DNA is TGCAGCGTTGATGCTGGCTACACCTTC.

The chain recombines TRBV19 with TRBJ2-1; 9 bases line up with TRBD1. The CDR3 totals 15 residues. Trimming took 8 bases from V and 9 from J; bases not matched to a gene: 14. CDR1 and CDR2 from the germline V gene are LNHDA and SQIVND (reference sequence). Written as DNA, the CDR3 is TGTGCCAGTCGAGGGTGGGGACAGGGATCAGGTGAGCAGTTCTTC. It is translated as CASRGWGQGSGEQFF. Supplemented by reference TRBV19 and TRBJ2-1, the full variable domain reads DGGITQSPKYLFRKEGQNVTLSCEQNLNHDAMYWYRQDPGQGLRLIYYSQIVNDFQKGDIAEGYSVSREKKESFPLTVTSAQKNPTAFYLCASRGWGQGSGEQFFGPGTRLTVL.

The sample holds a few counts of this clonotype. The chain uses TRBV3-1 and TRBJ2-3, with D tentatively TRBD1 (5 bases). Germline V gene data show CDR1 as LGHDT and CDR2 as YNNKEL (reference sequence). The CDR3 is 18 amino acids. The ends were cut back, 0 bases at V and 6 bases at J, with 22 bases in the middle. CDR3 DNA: TGTGCCAGCAGCCAAGAATCATCCAGGGCGTCTTGGACGGATACGCAGTATTTT. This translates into CASSQESSRASWTDTQYF.

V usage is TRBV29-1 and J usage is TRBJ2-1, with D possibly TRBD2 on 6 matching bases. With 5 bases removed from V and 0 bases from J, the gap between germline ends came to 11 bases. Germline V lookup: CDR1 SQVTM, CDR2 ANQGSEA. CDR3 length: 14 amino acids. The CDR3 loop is CSVRGGASYNEQFF. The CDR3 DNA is TGCAGCGTTAGAGGCGGGGCCTCCTACAATGAGCAGTTCTTC.

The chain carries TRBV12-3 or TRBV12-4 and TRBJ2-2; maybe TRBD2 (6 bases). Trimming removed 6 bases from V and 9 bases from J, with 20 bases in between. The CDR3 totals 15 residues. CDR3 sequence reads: CASRPKGLSTRELFF. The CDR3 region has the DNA TGTGCCAGCAGGCCTAAAGGACTATCTACCAGGGAGCTGTTTTTT.

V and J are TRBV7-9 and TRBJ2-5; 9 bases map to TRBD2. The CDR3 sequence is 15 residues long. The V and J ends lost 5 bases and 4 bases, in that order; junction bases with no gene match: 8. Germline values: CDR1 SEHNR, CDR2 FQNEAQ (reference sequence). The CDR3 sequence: CASSPTDSGRETQYF. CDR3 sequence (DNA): TGTGCCAGCAGCCCCACCGATAGCGGGAGAGAGACCCAGTACTTC.

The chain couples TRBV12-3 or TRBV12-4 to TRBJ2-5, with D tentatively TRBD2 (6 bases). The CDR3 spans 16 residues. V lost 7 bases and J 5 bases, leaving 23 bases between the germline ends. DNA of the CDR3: TGTGCCAGCACCCCCTTGGGGGGAGCTTGGAGGGAGACCCAGTACTTC. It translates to CASTPLGGAWRETQYF.

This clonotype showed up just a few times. The CDR3 bases are TGCAGTGCTTCGACTAGCGGGGATTACAATGAGCAGTTCTTC. Its protein is CSASTSGDYNEQFF. V usage is TRBV20-1 and J usage is TRBJ2-1; 11 bases are shared with TRBD2. Germline V gene sequence: CDR1 DFQATT, CDR2 SNEGSKA (reference sequence). J was trimmed by 4 bases and V by 5 bases; bases with no gene match: 4. The CDR3 runs 14 residues.

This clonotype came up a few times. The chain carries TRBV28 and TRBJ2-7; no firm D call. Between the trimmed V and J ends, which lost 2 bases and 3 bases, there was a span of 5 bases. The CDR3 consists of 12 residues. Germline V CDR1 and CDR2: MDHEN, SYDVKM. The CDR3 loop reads CASSLMGYEQYF. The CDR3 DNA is TGTGCCAGCAGTTTAATGGGCTACGAGCAGTACTTC.